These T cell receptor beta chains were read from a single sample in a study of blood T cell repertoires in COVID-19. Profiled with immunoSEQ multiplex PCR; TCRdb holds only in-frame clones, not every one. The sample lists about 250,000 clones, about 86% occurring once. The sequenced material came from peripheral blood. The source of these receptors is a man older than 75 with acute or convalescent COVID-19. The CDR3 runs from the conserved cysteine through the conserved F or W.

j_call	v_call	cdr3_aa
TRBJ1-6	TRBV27	CASSLSGQPNSPLHF
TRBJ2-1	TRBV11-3	CASSSPGQIEQFF
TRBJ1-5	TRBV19	CASSTTGTGYQPQHF
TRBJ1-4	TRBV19	CASSRTGMNEKLFF
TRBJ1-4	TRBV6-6	CASSYRGGEGEKLFF
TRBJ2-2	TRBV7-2	CASRGMGGKNTGELFF
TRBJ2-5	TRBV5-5	CASSPLSRLETQYF
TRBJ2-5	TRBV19	CASRNLAGQETQYF
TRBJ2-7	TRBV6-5	CASSYGTGRVEQYF
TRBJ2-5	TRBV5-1	CASSLDRGGETQYF
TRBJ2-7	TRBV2	CASRPGGGLDSQYF
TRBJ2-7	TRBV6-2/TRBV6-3	CASSYNRALLGEQYF
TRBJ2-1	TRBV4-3	CASSQVGSGLYNEQFF
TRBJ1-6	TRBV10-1	CASSLGTAHSCYNSPLHF
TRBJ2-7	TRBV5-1	CASSLDGTGGGEQYF
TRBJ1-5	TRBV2	CASTQGSPNQPQHF
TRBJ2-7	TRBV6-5	CASGGTGGPYEQYF
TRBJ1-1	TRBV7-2	CASSMRTGHNTEAFF
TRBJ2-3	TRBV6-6	CASSYPSGRSTDTQYF
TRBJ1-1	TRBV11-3	CASSLIEGVPEAFF
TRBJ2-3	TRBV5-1	CASSFADTQYF
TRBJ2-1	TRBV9	CASTLDAGGPIEQFF
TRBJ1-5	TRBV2	CASSRDSGNQPQHF
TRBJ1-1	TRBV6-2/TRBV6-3	CASSSRLGERTEAFF
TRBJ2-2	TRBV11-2	CASSGTALPGGELFF
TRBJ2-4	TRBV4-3	CASSQEANSAKNIQYF
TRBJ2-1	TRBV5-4	CASSPDGGRAFNEQFF
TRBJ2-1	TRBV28	CASSLLSNEQFF
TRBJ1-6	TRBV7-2	CASSSGQVKSPLHF
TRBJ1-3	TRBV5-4	CASSLGTGSLGNTIYF
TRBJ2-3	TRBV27	CASQTSGGVTDTQYF
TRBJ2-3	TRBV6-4	CASSDGHSTDTQYF
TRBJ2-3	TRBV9	CASSETGASTDTQYF
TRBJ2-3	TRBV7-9	CASSLVWALGGDSTDTQYF
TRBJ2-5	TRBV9	CASSPRTVPQETQYF
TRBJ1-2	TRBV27	CASSPEPTGGGGYTF
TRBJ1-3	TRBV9	CASTLTGAGNTIYF
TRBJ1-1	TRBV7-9	CASSPGLRNTEAFF
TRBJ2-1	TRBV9	CASSGLAGSYNEQFF
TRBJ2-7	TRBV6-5	CASSYGDREGKQYF
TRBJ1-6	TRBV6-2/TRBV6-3	CASSYVQGPNSPLHF
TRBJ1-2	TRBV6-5	CASSSPYGYTF
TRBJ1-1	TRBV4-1	CASSHNRGRDTEAFF
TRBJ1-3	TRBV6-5	CASSYYPGRNTIYF
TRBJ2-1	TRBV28	CASWAGEFGEQFF
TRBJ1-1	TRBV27	CASSLGARQGTEAFF
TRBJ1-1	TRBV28	CASGQHEAFF
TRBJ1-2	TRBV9	CASSVERGPTNYGYTF
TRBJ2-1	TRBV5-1	CASSLGGSYNEQFF
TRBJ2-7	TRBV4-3	CASSQDWLGGSYEQYF
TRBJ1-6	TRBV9	CASSIDDRVGSPLHF
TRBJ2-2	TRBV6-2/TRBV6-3	CASSYAGLVKEELFF
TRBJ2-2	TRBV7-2	CASRRDRGNTGELFF
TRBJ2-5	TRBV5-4	CASSPKRTGGVETQYF
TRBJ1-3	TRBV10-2	CASSDPGFSGNTIYF
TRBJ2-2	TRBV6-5	CASTPRDRPPGELFF
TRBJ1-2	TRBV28	CASSSSGQGYYGYTF